This record looks at one TCR beta chain sequence and its context. Antigen: not known. The data were obtained in a study of CD8+ T cells in alopecia areata. The wider study: The investigators scored severity in treated patients by the percentage of affected scalp area. Study outcomes and limitations: The presence of one nonresponder keeps the tie between baseline CD8+ expansion and response uncertain.

Extraction of RNA preceded its reverse transcription into cDNA, which served as the sequencing template. Only in-frame clones appear in the TCRdb table, and some are missing; sequencing was by immunoSEQ multiplex PCR. Of 160,000 or so clones listed, 58% are singletons. As to treatment: oral pan-JAK inhibitor, 5-10 mg twice daily. This specimen was CD4+ T cells sorted from blood, taken at approximately week 61, from a patient treated with tofacitinib. The TCR was taken from a human donor with alopecia areata.

CDR3 in amino acids: CASSHLSRQGSYSGNTIYF. CDR3 DNA sequence: TGTGCCAGCAGTCATCTGTCGCGACAGGGATCTTACTCTGGAAACACCATATATTTT. The chain has TRBV11-2 and TRBJ1-3, with TRBD1 identical over 7 bases. The CDR3 is 19 amino acids. Germline-derived CDR1 and CDR2 are SGHAT and FQNNGV. With V trimmed by 6 bases and J by 0 bases, 17 bases remained unmatched. The full variable domain, completed using reference TRBV11-2 and TRBJ1-3, is EAGVAQSPRYKIIEKRQSVAFWCNPISGHATLYWYQQILGQGPKLLIQFQNNGVVDDSQLPKDRFSAERLKGVDSTLKIQPAKLEDSAVYLCASSHLSRQGSYSGNTIYFGEGSWLTVV.